Listed below are T cell receptor beta chains from one sample, sequenced in a study of cytomegalovirus exposure and HLA in healthy donors. This table comes from immunoSEQ multiplex PCR, and its TCRdb copy is limited to in-frame clones, with some not included. Of more than 200,000 clones in the sample, 60% to 85% were seen once. The material sequenced was PBMCs. The receptors shown here come from a man aged 35 to 55 in good health and CMV-seronegative. Each CDR3 is given with its conserved first and last residue. Fields, in order: D gene, clone size, J gene, V gene, CDR3 protein, CDR3 DNA. D genes are given only for firm matches. Expanded clones get a size class; other rows say once, few or many, or leave the size out.

NA,NA,TRBJ1-5,TRBV21-1,CASSIETERDQPQHF,TGTGCCAGCAGCATAGAAACAGAGCGGGATCAGCCCCAGCATTTT
NA,NA,TRBJ2-1,TRBV10-2,CASSGSRSVNEQFF,TGCGCCAGCAGTGGGTCGCGGAGCGTCAATGAGCAGTTCTTC
NA,NA,TRBJ2-7,TRBV7-9,CASSSKRGYAVYF,TGTGCCAGCAGCTCAAAGCGAGGATATGCCGTGTACTTC
NA,NA,TRBJ2-1,TRBV6-1,CASSEQPGTYNEQFF,TGTGCCAGCAGTGAACAGCCAGGGACCTACAATGAGCAGTTCTTC
TRBD1,NA,TRBJ1-1,TRBV28,CASSRAPEGARDTEAFF,TGTGCCAGCAGTAGGGCCCCAGAGGGGGCTCGGGACACTGAAGCTTTCTTT
NA,NA,TRBJ1-5,TRBV15,CATSRDLGGSSNQPQHF,TGTGCCACCAGCAGAGATCTGGGCGGGAGTAGCAATCAGCCCCAGCATTTT
NA,NA,TRBJ2-7,TRBV7-2,CASNLLVGRNEQYF,TGTGCCAGCAACCTCCTAGTTGGAAGGAACGAGCAGTACTTC
TRBD2,few,TRBJ2-1,TRBV5-1,CASSDYPSGGQGDEQFF,TGCGCCAGCAGCGATTATCCTAGCGGGGGGCAAGGGGATGAGCAGTTCTTC
TRBD1,NA,TRBJ2-5,TRBV5-6,CASSWDRLQAQYF,TGTGCCAGCAGCTGGGACAGACTGCAGGCCCAGTACTTC
TRBD1,NA,TRBJ1-1,TRBV5-4,CASSSPGQGVTEAFF,TGTGCCAGCAGCTCTCCGGGACAGGGTGTCACTGAAGCTTTCTTT
TRBD1,once,TRBJ2-7,TRBV5-6,CASSFGTGDLEQYF,TGTGCCAGCAGCTTTGGGACAGGGGACCTCGAGCAGTACTTC
TRBD1,NA,TRBJ1-6,TRBV19,CATGQGNNSPLHF,TGTGCCACGGGACAGGGGAACAATTCACCCCTCCACTTT
TRBD1,NA,TRBJ2-3,TRBV7-3,CASSRTGQGAVDTQYF,TGTGCCAGCAGCCGAACGGGACAGGGGGCGGTAGATACGCAGTATTTT
NA,NA,TRBJ2-6,TRBV7-9,CSSSFWQGSSGANVLTF,TGTTCCAGCAGCTTTTGGCAGGGCTCCTCTGGGGCCAACGTCCTGACTTTC
TRBD1,NA,TRBJ2-7,TRBV9,CASSSGQGFHEQYF,TGTGCCAGCAGCTCGGGACAGGGTTTCCACGAGCAGTACTTC
NA,NA,TRBJ2-2,TRBV9,CASSVGGAAGELFF,TGTGCCAGCAGCGTGGGGGGGGCCGCCGGGGAGCTGTTTTTT
TRBD1,NA,TRBJ2-2,TRBV11-3,CASSPRGTETKANTGELFF,TGTGCCAGCAGCCCCCGAGGGACAGAGACGAAAGCGAACACCGGGGAGCTGTTTTTT
TRBD1,NA,TRBJ2-2,TRBV6-5,CASSVTGANTGELFF,TGTGCCAGCAGTGTGACAGGGGCGAACACCGGGGAGCTGTTTTTT
TRBD2,NA,TRBJ2-7,TRBV5-1,CASSLEAREPPHEQYF,TGCGCCAGCAGCTTGGAGGCGCGGGAGCCCCCCCACGAGCAGTACTTC
NA,once,TRBJ1-2,TRBV18,CASSPNSGNLNYGYTF,TGTGCCAGCTCACCAAACTCAGGGAACCTTAACTATGGCTACACCTTC
TRBD1,NA,TRBJ2-7,TRBV29-1,CSAGQVTYEQYF,TGCAGCGCGGGACAGGTCACCTACGAGCAGTACTTC
TRBD2,NA,TRBJ2-4,TRBV6-1,CASSVGTRGGNIQYF,TGTGCCAGCAGTGTTGGGACACGCGGGGGGAACATTCAGTACTTC
NA,NA,TRBJ2-7,TRBV12-1,CASSPDGSSYEQYF,TGTGCCAGCAGCCCGGACGGGAGCTCCTACGAGCAGTACTTC
TRBD2,NA,TRBJ2-2,TRBV7-9,CASSFPSTSGLNTGELFF,TGTGCCAGCAGCTTCCCGTCGACTAGCGGGTTGAACACCGGGGAGCTGTTTTTT
NA,NA,TRBJ2-6,TRBV6-5,CASREESAGANVLTF,TGTGCCAGCAGGGAGGAGAGTGCTGGGGCCAACGTCCTGACTTTC
NA,once,TRBJ1-2,TRBV20-1,CSATEGGGYTF,TGCAGTGCGACAGAGGGAGGTGGCTACACCTTC
NA,NA,TRBJ2-5,TRBV9,CASSVETSSPQETQYF,TGTGCCAGCAGCGTGGAAACTAGCAGCCCCCAAGAGACCCAGTACTTC
NA,NA,TRBJ1-3,TRBV5-6,CASSRTRGIGSGNTIYF,TGTGCCAGCAGCCGAACGCGAGGAATCGGCTCTGGAAACACCATATATTTT
TRBD1,NA,TRBJ1-1,TRBV7-6,CASSETGGRAEAFF,TGTGCCAGCAGCGAGACAGGGGGAAGGGCTGAAGCTTTCTTT
TRBD2,NA,TRBJ2-7,TRBV7-2,CASSLNPGTSYEQYF,TGTGCCAGCAGCCTCAACCCCGGGACTAGCTACGAGCAGTACTTC
TRBD1,NA,TRBJ2-7,TRBV27,CASRGLDRVNEQYF,TGTGCCAGCCGAGGGTTGGACAGGGTGAACGAGCAGTACTTC
TRBD2,NA,TRBJ2-1,TRBV10-1,CASSGSGGTNEQFF,TGCGCCAGCAGTGGTTCGGGAGGAACCAATGAGCAGTTCTTC
TRBD2,once,TRBJ2-3,TRBV7-9,CSSSLSGVGDTQYF,TGTTCCAGCAGCTTAAGCGGGGTGGGAGATACGCAGTATTTT
NA,NA,TRBJ1-1,TRBV5-1,CASSFEVNTEAFF,TGCGCCAGCAGCTTTGAGGTGAACACTGAAGCTTTCTTT
NA,NA,TRBJ1-5,TRBV16,CASSRGEWNSNQPQHF,TGTGCCAGCAGCCGAGGAGAGTGGAATAGCAATCAGCCCCAGCATTTT
TRBD2,NA,TRBJ2-1,TRBV28,CASSLWGLAGHHYNEQFF,TGTGCCAGCAGTTTATGGGGACTAGCGGGGCACCACTACAATGAGCAGTTCTTC
TRBD2,NA,TRBJ2-5,TRBV28,CASSLSPSGRQAQYF,TGTGCCAGCAGTTTATCCCCTAGCGGGAGGCAGGCGCAGTACTTC
NA,NA,TRBJ1-1,TRBV5-6,CASSEPMNTEAFF,TGTGCCAGCAGCGAGCCCATGAACACTGAAGCTTTCTTT
NA,NA,TRBJ2-1,TRBV7-9,CASSSPGDPSYNEQFF,TGTGCCAGCAGCTCCCCGGGGGATCCCTCCTACAATGAGCAGTTCTTC
TRBD1,NA,TRBJ1-1,TRBV5-6,CASNRGTWTEAFF,TGTGCCAGCAACAGGGGAACGTGGACTGAAGCTTTCTTT
NA,NA,TRBJ2-2,TRBV4-2,CASSPGHGEDTGELFF,TGTGCCAGCAGCCCCGGACATGGCGAGGACACCGGGGAGCTGTTTTTT
NA,NA,TRBJ2-7,TRBV11-2,CASSLGGPSEQYF,TGTGCCAGCAGCTTAGGAGGGCCCTCCGAGCAGTACTTC
TRBD1,NA,TRBJ2-4,TRBV30,CAWTPTGGRLVAKNIQYF,TGTGCCTGGACCCCGACAGGGGGCCGACTCGTAGCCAAAAACATTCAGTACTTC
NA,NA,TRBJ2-3,TRBV6-1,CASLDGASTDTQYF,TGTGCCAGTCTGGATGGGGCTAGCACAGATACGCAGTATTTT
NA,NA,TRBJ2-6,TRBV27,CASSFRVSSGANVLTF,TGTGCCAGCAGTTTTCGGGTGAGCTCTGGGGCCAACGTCCTGACTTTC
TRBD2,few,TRBJ2-1,TRBV10-3,CAISSTSGRGGGEQFF,TGTGCCATCAGTTCGACTAGCGGGAGGGGAGGTGGGGAGCAGTTCTTC
NA,once,TRBJ2-3,TRBV14,CASSKSHASTDTQYF,TGTGCCAGCAGCAAGAGTCACGCTAGCACAGATACGCAGTATTTT
NA,NA,TRBJ2-1,TRBV9,CASSLGTGGDEQFF,TGTGCCAGCAGCTTGGGTACGGGGGGCGATGAGCAGTTCTTC
TRBD2,once,TRBJ2-5,TRBV4-3,CASSQSSSGETQYF,TGCGCCAGCAGCCAATCATCTAGCGGTGAGACCCAGTACTTC
TRBD1,few,TRBJ1-2,TRBV27,CASSPRTGGGYGYTF,TGTGCCAGCAGTCCGAGGACAGGTGGGGGCTATGGCTACACCTTC
NA,NA,TRBJ1-6,TRBV6-5,CASSFYDTDSPLHF,TGTGCCAGCAGCTTTTATGACACTGATTCACCCCTCCACTTT
TRBD2,NA,TRBJ2-1,TRBV27,CASSRGLAGADEQFF,TGTGCCAGCAGTCGAGGACTAGCGGGAGCGGATGAGCAGTTCTTC
TRBD2,NA,TRBJ2-7,TRBV19,CASSKGLAGTYEQYF,TGTGCCAGTAGTAAAGGACTAGCGGGAACGTACGAGCAGTACTTC
NA,NA,TRBJ2-5,TRBV5-6,CASSYRSETQYF,TGTGCCAGCAGCTATAGATCGGAGACCCAGTACTTC